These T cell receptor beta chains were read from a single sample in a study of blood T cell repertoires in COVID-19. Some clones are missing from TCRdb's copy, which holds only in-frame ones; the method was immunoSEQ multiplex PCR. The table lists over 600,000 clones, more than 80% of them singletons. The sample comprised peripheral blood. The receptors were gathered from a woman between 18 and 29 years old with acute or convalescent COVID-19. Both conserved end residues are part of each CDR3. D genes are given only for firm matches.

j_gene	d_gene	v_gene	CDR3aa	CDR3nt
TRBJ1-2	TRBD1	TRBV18	CASSPPGQGSGYTF	TGTGCCAGCTCACCACCGGGACAGGGGAGTGGCTACACCTTC
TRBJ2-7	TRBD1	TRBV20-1	CSASGQAGNYEQYF	TGCAGTGCTAGTGGACAGGCCGGGAATTACGAGCAGTACTTC
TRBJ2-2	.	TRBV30	CAWSRREDGELFF	TGTGCCTGGAGTCGAAGGGAGGACGGGGAGCTGTTTTTT
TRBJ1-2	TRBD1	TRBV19	CASRKTGPPYGYTF	TGTGCCAGTAGGAAGACAGGGCCCCCCTATGGCTACACCTTC
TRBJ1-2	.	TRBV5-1	CASSLARGGNYGYTF	TGCGCCAGCAGCTTGGCGCGGGGGGGTAACTATGGCTACACCTTC
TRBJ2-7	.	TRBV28	CASSLTVLPVYEQYF	TGTGCCAGCAGTTTGACAGTCCTACCGGTCTACGAGCAGTACTTC
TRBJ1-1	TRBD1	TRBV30	CAWSPKYRDRRNTEAFF	TGTGCCTGGAGTCCCAAATACCGGGACAGGAGGAACACTGAAGCTTTCTTT
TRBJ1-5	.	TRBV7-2	CASSETGYSNQPQHF	TGTGCCAGCTCAGAGACAGGCTATAGCAATCAGCCCCAGCATTTT
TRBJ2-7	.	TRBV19	CASSIASTYEQYF	TGTGCCAGTAGTATAGCCAGTACCTACGAGCAGTACTTC
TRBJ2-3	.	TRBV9	CASSVEARRTDTQYF	TGTGCCAGCAGCGTAGAGGCCAGGCGCACAGATACGCAGTATTTT
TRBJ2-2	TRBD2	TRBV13	CASSVSGGMAGELFF	TGTGCCAGCAGCGTTAGCGGGGGTATGGCCGGGGAGCTGTTTTTT
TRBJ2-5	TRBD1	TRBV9	CASSVHRGETQYF	TGTGCCAGCAGCGTCCACAGGGGGGAGACCCAGTACTTC
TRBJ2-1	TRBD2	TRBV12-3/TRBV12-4	CASTPSSGGQQFF	TGTGCCAGCACCCCTTCTAGCGGGGGACAGCAGTTCTTC
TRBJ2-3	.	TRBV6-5	CASNPQVASTDTQYF	TGTGCCAGCAACCCACAGGTAGCTAGCACAGATACGCAGTATTTT